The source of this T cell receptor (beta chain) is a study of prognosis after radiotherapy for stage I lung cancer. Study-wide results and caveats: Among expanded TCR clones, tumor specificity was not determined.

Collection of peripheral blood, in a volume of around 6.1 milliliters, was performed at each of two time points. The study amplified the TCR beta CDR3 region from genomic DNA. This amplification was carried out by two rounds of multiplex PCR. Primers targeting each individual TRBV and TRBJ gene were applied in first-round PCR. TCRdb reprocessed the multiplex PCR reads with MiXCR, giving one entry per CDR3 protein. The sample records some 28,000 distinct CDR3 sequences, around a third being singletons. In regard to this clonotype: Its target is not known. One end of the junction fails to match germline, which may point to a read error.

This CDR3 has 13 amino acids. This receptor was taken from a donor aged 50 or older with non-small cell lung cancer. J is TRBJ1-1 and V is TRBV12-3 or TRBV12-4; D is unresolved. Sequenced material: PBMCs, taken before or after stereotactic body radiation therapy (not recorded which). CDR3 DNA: TGTGCCAGCATTTTAAACGTCGGGTCCTTAAGTTTCTTT. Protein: CASILNVGSLSFF.